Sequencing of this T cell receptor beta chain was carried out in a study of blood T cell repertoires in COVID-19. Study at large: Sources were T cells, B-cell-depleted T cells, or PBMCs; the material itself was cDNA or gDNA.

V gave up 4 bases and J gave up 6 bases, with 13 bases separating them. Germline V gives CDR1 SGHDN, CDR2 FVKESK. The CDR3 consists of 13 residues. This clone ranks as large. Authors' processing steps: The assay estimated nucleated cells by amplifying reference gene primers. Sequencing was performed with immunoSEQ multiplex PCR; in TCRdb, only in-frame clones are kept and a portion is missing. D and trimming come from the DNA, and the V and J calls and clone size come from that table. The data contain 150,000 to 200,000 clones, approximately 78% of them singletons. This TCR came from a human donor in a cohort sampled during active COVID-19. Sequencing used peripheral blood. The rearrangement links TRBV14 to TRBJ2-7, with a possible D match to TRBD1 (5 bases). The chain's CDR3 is CASSLYQGFEQYF. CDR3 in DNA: TGTGCCAGCAGCCTCTATCAGGGTTTCGAGCAGTACTTC.